The sequence of this T cell receptor (beta chain) was determined in a study of T cell changes during pregnancy in multiple sclerosis. Sequencing was performed with immunoSEQ multiplex PCR; in TCRdb, only in-frame clones are kept and a portion is missing. The sample records about 79,000 clones, 80% to 95% being singletons. J gave up 4 bases and V 4 bases, and 5 bases lay outside the gene matches. The CDR3 contains 16 residues. Germline V lookup: CDR1 LNHDA, CDR2 SQIVND (reference sequence). The source was peripheral blood, collected in the second trimester of pregnancy. The sequence was collected from a female donor in good health, enrolled as a control in a pregnancy study. V usage is TRBV19 and J usage is TRBJ2-1, with TRBD2 matching over 12 bases. The CDR3 loop reads CASSTPTSGGYNEQFF. The CDR3 DNA sequence: TGTGCCAGTAGTACCCCCACTAGCGGGGGGTACAATGAGCAGTTCTTC.